Below are 17 T cell receptor beta chains sequenced from a single sample in a study of Ad26.COV2.S vaccination and SARS-CoV-2 variants (dated by TCRdb to about 2021). The library was prepared using the immunoSEQ multiplex PCR assay. What TCRdb holds here is the immuneACCESS table cut down to in-frame rearrangements. Part of the clones is not present; checked against another copy, under half of the missing clones reflect an unresolved V gene, and the others are unexplained. This sample comprises roughly 330,000 clones, 85% to 90% of them detected only once. Roughly 6% of the sample rests with the top ten. This sample's treatment or condition label indicates: approximately 18 received Ad26.COV2.S at low or high dose, single or two shots; roughly five received placebo; per-sample allocation not given. For vaccine and placebo recipients, repertoires were sequenced using samples collected on day 63 after the first injection.

This specimen was peripheral blood, taken in a trial of Ad26.COV2.S vaccine versus placebo. The origin of the receptors is a person between 18 and 65 years old who received the Ad26.COV2.S COVID-19 vaccine or a placebo.

The chain links TRBV19 to TRBJ1-5; no definite D call. Trimming removed 7 bases from V and 6 bases from J, with 16 bases in between. This CDR3 comprises 14 residues. Germline lookup yields CDR1 LNHDA and CDR2 SQIVND (reference sequence). The chain's CDR3 is CASNSVAEGQPQHF. The CDR3 region has the DNA TGTGCCAGTAACAGTGTGGCCGAAGGTCAGCCCCAGCATTTT.

This clone occurred a few times. This chain joins TRBV5-1 and TRBJ1-1, with unresolved D. Trimming removed 0 bases from V and 1 base from J, with 10 bases in between. The CDR3 is 15 residues long. Looked up from germline, CDR1 is SGHRS and CDR2 is YFSETQ. CDR3 loop: CASSLELGSNTEAFF. The CDR3 DNA reads as TGCGCCAGCAGCTTGGAATTGGGTTCGAACACTGAAGCTTTCTTT.

This rearrangement joins TRBV7-8 to TRBJ1-4; the D is unclear. This CDR3 is 16 amino acids long. The V gene's germline CDR1 is SGHVS and CDR2 FQNEAQ. V lost 5 bases to trimming and J lost 0 bases, with 13 bases between them. CDR3 sequence (DNA): TGTGCCAGCAGCCGAAAAAGGCTGGCAACTAATGAAAAACTGTTTTTT. Encoded protein: CASSRKRLATNEKLFF.

This chain links TRBV6-2 or TRBV6-3 with TRBJ2-7, with D maybe TRBD2 (5 bases). CDR1 MNHEY and CDR2 SVGEGT come from the germline V gene. Trimming shortened V by 4 bases and J by 1 base, and 14 bases separated the two germline ends. The CDR3 consists of 15 residues. The DNA for the CDR3 is TGTGCCAGCAGTTGGTCGGGGTATACTTCCTACGAGCAGTACGTC. It translates to CASSWSGYTSYEQYV.

CDR3 sequence reads: CASSQLRVSGTEAFF. CDR3 in DNA: TGTGCCAGCAGCCAGTTGCGGGTATCAGGGACTGAAGCTTTCTTT. The V call is TRBV14, the J call TRBJ1-1, with D perhaps TRBD1 (5 bases). Germline V CDR1 and CDR2: SGHDN, FVKESK. The CDR3 has 15 residues. Trimming shortened V by 3 bases and J by 5 bases, and 16 bases separated the two germline ends.

This clone was seen only once. This chain uses TRBV2 with TRBJ2-3; 7 bases map to TRBD2. The V segment lost 6 bases and the J segment 0 bases; nucleotides outside the gene matches: 3. Germline V gene data show CDR1 as SNHLY and CDR2 as FYNNEI. There are 14 residues in the CDR3. In DNA, the CDR3 is TGTGCCAGCAGAGCGGGACTGAGCACAGATACGCAGTATTTT. Translated: CASRAGLSTDTQYF.

This clone was seen a single time. This sequence joins TRBV5-4 and TRBJ1-2; D ambiguous. CDR3 length equals 15 residues. Germline CDR1 and CDR2: SGHNT and YYREEE (reference sequence). With 2 bases removed from V and 2 bases from J, the gap between germline ends came to 13 bases. CDR3 coding DNA: TGTGCCAGCAGCTTTAATAAAGCCTTAAACTATGGCTACACCTTC. This codes for CASSFNKALNYGYTF.

The chain is built from TRBV4-3 and TRBJ1-4; D possibly corresponds to TRBD1 (6 bases). The germline V and J ends were trimmed by 5 bases and 8 bases, with 12 bases remaining between them. The CDR3 has 13 residues. In germline, CDR1 is LGHNA, CDR2 YSLEER. The CDR3 DNA reads TGCGCCAGCAGCAGCTTTACAGGGGAAAAACTGTTTTTT. This sequence encodes CASSSFTGEKLFF.

The rearrangement links TRBV9 to TRBJ1-3; tentative D call: TRBD1 (6 bases). The CDR3 extends over 15 amino acids. The V end lost 4 bases, the J end lost 0 bases, and 11 bases lay between the germline ends. Germline values: CDR1 SGDLS, CDR2 YYNGEE. CDR3 DNA: TGTGCCAGCAGCAGTGAGACAGGCTCTGGAAACACCATATATTTT. Encoded protein: CASSSETGSGNTIYF.

The chain recombines TRBV28 with TRBJ1-2; D may be TRBD1 (6 bases). Germline lookup yields CDR1 MDHEN and CDR2 SYDVKM. Trimming pared 5 bases from V and 3 bases from J, leaving 22 bases between. This CDR3 is built from 17 residues. The CDR3 spells CASSPWTGRQDHYGYTF. CDR3 DNA sequence: TGTGCCAGCAGTCCGTGGACGGGACGACAGGATCACTATGGCTACACCTTC.

The chain links TRBV25-1 to TRBJ2-5, with TRBD2 as a possible D gene (6 bases). This CDR3 is 14 amino acids long. Trimming stripped 8 bases from V and 1 base from J, with 14 bases between. Germline-derived CDR1 and CDR2 are MGHDK and SYGVNS. CDR3 residues: CASSTLTSQETQYF. The CDR3, as DNA: TGTGCCAGCTCCACCTTGACTAGCCAAGAGACCCAGTACTTC.

The CDR3 coding sequence is TGCAGCGTTGGGGTCGGGCGGCCGGGAGGGAATGAGCAGTTCTTC. This gives the protein CSVGVGRPGGNEQFF. J is TRBJ2-1 and V is TRBV29-1; 8 nucleotides agree with TRBD2. The CDR3 consists of 15 residues. Germline values: CDR1 SQVTM, CDR2 ANQGSEA. Trimming took 4 bases from V and 7 from J; bases not matched to a gene: 12.

The chain couples TRBV28 to TRBJ2-1; D is ambiguous. V lost 2 bases and J 4 bases, leaving 6 bases between the germline ends. The CDR3 sequence is 13 residues long. From germline, CDR1 is MDHEN and CDR2 SYDVKM. CDR3 amino acids: CASSLGRYNEQFF. As DNA, the CDR3 is TGTGCCAGCAGTTTAGGCAGGTACAATGAGCAGTTCTTC.

The chain couples TRBV7-3 to TRBJ2-5; 8 positions agree with TRBD2. Germline CDR1 reads SGHTA; CDR2 reads FQGTGA. The junction had 9 bases not matched to a gene; V was cut back by 2 bases and J by 4 bases. The CDR3 has 16 residues. The CDR3 is CASSLGVGRGRETQYF. The CDR3 nucleotides read TGTGCCAGCAGCTTAGGTGTCGGGAGGGGTAGAGAGACCCAGTACTTC.

The chain recombines TRBV25-1 with TRBJ1-1; the match to TRBD1 covers 8 bases. The length of the CDR3 is 15 residues. Germline CDR1 MGHDK, CDR2 SYGVNS. Unmatched junction bases numbered 7, after V lost 3 bases and J lost 4 bases. CDR3 sequence (DNA): TGTGCCAGCAGTGAGCGGACAGGGATGGGCACTGAAGCTTTCTTT. This gives the protein CASSERTGMGTEAFF. The complete variable domain, with remaining parts taken from reference TRBV25-1 and TRBJ1-1, reads EADIYQTPRYLVIGTGKKITLECSQTMGHDKMYWYQQDPGMELHLIHYSYGVNSTEKGDLSSESTVSRIRTEHFPLTLESARPSHTSQYLCASSERTGMGTEAFFGQGTRLTVV.

CDR3 DNA sequence: TGTGCCAGCAGCCCTGACAGGGGGACCTATAGCAATCAGCCCCAGCATTTT. It yields the protein CASSPDRGTYSNQPQHF. The chain combines TRBV7-9 with TRBJ1-5; 9 bases align to TRBD1. Germline V lookup: CDR1 SEHNR, CDR2 FQNEAQ (reference sequence). The CDR3 sequence is 17 residues long. Losses at the gene ends were 5 bases for V and 0 bases for J; bases not matched to a gene: 8.

The chain links TRBV19 to TRBJ2-2; D might be TRBD1 or TRBD2, each matching 5 bases. Trimming removed 3 bases from V and 5 bases from J, with 13 bases in between. The CDR3 is made up of 15 amino acids. Germline V gene data show CDR1 as LNHDA and CDR2 as SQIVND (reference sequence). The CDR3 spells CASSINPGRTGELFF. The CDR3 nucleotides are TGTGCCAGTAGTATTAACCCGGGACGGACCGGGGAGCTGTTTTTT.